This T cell receptor beta chain originates from a study of Tregs in tolerant kidney transplant recipients. CDR1 ENHRY and CDR2 SYGVKD come from the germline V gene. Trimming stripped 0 bases from V and 3 bases from J, with 15 bases between. This CDR3 contains 16 residues. Only in-frame clones appear in the TCRdb table, and some are missing; sequencing was by immunoSEQ multiplex PCR. The sample records 14,000 to 15,000 clones, around 80% being singletons. Material: Tregs from blood, obtained before the transplant. This clonotype was obtained from a human donor who received a combined kidney and bone marrow transplant. This chain uses TRBV10-3 with TRBJ2-7, with D maybe TRBD1 (6 bases). The CDR3 region is CAISESGGRGGYEQYF. CDR3 nucleotide sequence: TGTGCCATCAGTGAGTCGGGCGGCAGGGGCGGCTACGAGCAGTACTTC.